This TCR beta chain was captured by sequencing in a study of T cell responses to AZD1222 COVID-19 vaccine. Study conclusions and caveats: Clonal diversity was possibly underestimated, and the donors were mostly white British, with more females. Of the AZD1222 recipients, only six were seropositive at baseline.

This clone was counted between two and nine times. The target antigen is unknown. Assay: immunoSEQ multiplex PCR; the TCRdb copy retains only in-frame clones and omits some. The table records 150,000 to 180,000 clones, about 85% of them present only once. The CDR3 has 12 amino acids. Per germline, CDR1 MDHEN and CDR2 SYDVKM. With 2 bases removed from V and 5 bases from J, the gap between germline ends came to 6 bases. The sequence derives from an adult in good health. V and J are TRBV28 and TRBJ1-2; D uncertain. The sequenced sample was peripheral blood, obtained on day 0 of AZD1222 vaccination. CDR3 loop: CASSLADYGYTF. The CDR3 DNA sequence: TGTGCCAGCAGTTTAGCGGATTATGGCTACACCTTC.